Below, one T cell receptor (beta chain) is given with its context. These data are taken from a study of shared clonotypes between healthy human individuals. As handled by the study authors: Because ImmunoSEQ provided only junction sequences with no quality scores, the filtering differed. Sequencing used immunoSEQ multiplex PCR; TCRdb keeps in-frame clones, though not all of them. From that table come the V and J calls and clone size; the DNA was used to work out D and trimming. Of millions of clones in the sample, 90% to 95% were seen once. Germline V gives CDR1 SEHNR, CDR2 FQNEAQ (reference sequence). V lost 1 base to trimming and J lost 5 bases; unmatched junction nucleotides: 4. This CDR3 is 15 amino acids long.

The source material was naive CD4+ T cells sorted from blood. Subset denoted: CD45RA+ positively selected. The V gene is TRBV7-9, the J gene TRBJ1-4, with TRBD1 matching 7 bases. This TCR came from a man younger than 30 in good health. The CDR3 region has the DNA TGTGCCAGCAGCTTAGGGGAGACAGGGAATGAAAAACTGTTTTTT. It is translated as CASSLGETGNEKLFF.